This TCR beta chain was captured by sequencing in a study of T cells in Graves' hyperthyroidism and ophthalmopathy. Regarding the study as a whole: A 13 V-J model separated ophthalmopathy from stable hyperthyroidism.

RNA transcripts provided the source from which TCR beta CDR3 regions were amplified. First-round RT-PCR of the TCR CDR3 relied on the HTBI primer set. TCRdb reprocessed the multiplex PCR reads with MiXCR, giving one entry per CDR3 protein. This sample has around 580,000 distinct CDR3 sequences, with about 43% found just once. About this clonotype itself: Its antigen is undetermined.

Graves' hyperthyroidism without ophthalmopathy progression within 18 months was termed stable. The ends lost 0 bases at V and 4 bases at J; junction bases unmatched: 7. Per the germline V gene, CDR1 is SQVTM and CDR2 is ANQGSEA. The CDR3 loop spans 16 amino acids. The sequence was obtained from a woman younger than 30 with Graves' hyperthyroidism. Sequenced input: peripheral blood or thyroid tissue (not recorded which). The chain combines TRBV29-1 with TRBJ2-5, with 11 bases matching TRBD2. The CDR3 sequence is CSVEDSLAGGSETQYF. DNA for the CDR3: TGCAGCGTTGAAGATTCGCTAGCGGGAGGTTCAGAGACCCAGTACTTC.